Listed below are T cell receptor beta chains from one sample, sequenced in a study of control samples from healthy donors and cancer patients. Here immunoSEQ multiplex PCR was the method, and the copy in TCRdb shows in-frame clones only, minus some. The sample lists 90,000 to 110,000 clones; around nine tenths were seen once. Sequencing was carried out using blood. The receptors stem from a woman between 50 and 59 years old in good health. Both conserved end residues are part of each CDR3. D genes are given only for firm matches. Size values are once, few and many counts, or a class for expanded clones, and some rows have none.

abundance,d_gene,v_gene,j_gene,len,CDR3nt,CDR3aa
-,-,TRBV19,TRBJ1-6,14,TGTGCCAGTAGCCAAGCAGGGATTCGTTCACCCCTCCACTTT,CASSQAGIRSPLHF
-,-,TRBV19,TRBJ2-7,15,TGTGCCAGTAGTATAGATCTGACGGAAGCCTACGAGCAGTACTTC,CASSIDLTEAYEQYF
-,TRBD1,TRBV18,TRBJ1-5,15,TGTGCCAGCTCCCCACAGGGGAATAGCAATCAGCCCCAGCATTTT,CASSPQGNSNQPQHF
-,-,TRBV19,TRBJ2-7,17,TGTGCCAGTAGTGCCCGGTTGGCCGGACAGTTCTCCTACGAGCAGTACTTC,CASSARLAGQFSYEQYF
-,-,TRBV7-2,TRBJ2-4,14,TGTGCCAGCAGCTCCTTTGGACAGAAAAACATTCAGTACTTC,CASSSFGQKNIQYF
-,TRBD1,TRBV4-1,TRBJ2-1,15,TGCGCCAGTAGACCGGGACAGGGTGTTCGGAATGAGCAGTTCTTC,CASRPGQGVRNEQFF
-,TRBD1,TRBV30,TRBJ2-3,13,TGTGCCTCGGGAAGGGGGCGAGTCGATACGCAGTATTTT,CASGRGRVDTQYF
-,TRBD1,TRBV6-4,TRBJ1-1,14,TGTGCCAGCAGTGTTAACAGGGGAAACACTGAAGCTTTCTTT,CASSVNRGNTEAFF
-,-,TRBV3-1/TRBV3-2,TRBJ1-4,16,TGTGCCAGCAGCCAAGTCCCGGGACTACGATATGAAAAACTGTTTTTT,CASSQVPGLRYEKLFF
-,TRBD2,TRBV7-6,TRBJ2-3,16,TGTGCCAGCAGCTTAGGACAAGCGGGAGGCACAGATACGCAGTATTTT,CASSLGQAGGTDTQYF
-,-,TRBV5-1,TRBJ2-6,15,TGCGCCAGCAGCCTCCATCTCTCTGGGGCCAACGTCCTGACTTTC,CASSLHLSGANVLTF
-,-,TRBV7-9,TRBJ1-5,12,TGTGCCAGCAGCTTAGCAAGGCAGCCCCAGCATTTT,CASSLARQPQHF
-,-,TRBV10-1,TRBJ2-1,13,TGCGCCAGCGCTGGGCAGGGAAGAGATGAGCAGTTCTTC,CASAGQGRDEQFF
-,-,TRBV30,TRBJ1-1,15,TGTGCCTGGAGTGCGATAGGGGGAATGAACACTGAAGCTTTCTTT,CAWSAIGGMNTEAFF
many,-,TRBV7-3,TRBJ2-1,15,TGTGCCAGCAGCTTATCGGAGGGCCCCCACAATGAGCAGTTCTTC,CASSLSEGPHNEQFF
-,-,TRBV5-1,TRBJ1-2,17,TGCGCCAGCAGCTTCATTATGCAGGGGTTGGATGACTATGGCTACACCTTC,CASSFIMQGLDDYGYTF
-,-,TRBV5-3,TRBJ2-5,9,TGTGCGATAGGGGAGACCCAGTACTTC,CAIGETQYF
-,-,TRBV4-2,TRBJ1-2,12,TGTGCCAGCAGCCAAGACAGGTATGGCTACACCTTC,CASSQDRYGYTF
-,-,TRBV5-1,TRBJ2-1,12,TGCGCCAGCAGCTTGGATGGGAAGCCAGGGGTCTTC,CASSLDGKPGVF
-,-,TRBV4-1,TRBJ2-7,13,TGCGCCAGCAGCCACCCATCTGCCCCCGAGCAGTACTTC,CASSHPSAPEQYF
-,-,TRBV19,TRBJ2-1,16,TGTGCCAGTAGTACCCGGGTCAATGTGGGGAACAATGAGCAGTTCTTC,CASSTRVNVGNNEQFF
-,-,TRBV19,TRBJ1-1,14,TGTGCCAGTAGTCGGTCGGACTCGAACACTGAAGCTTTCTTT,CASSRSDSNTEAFF